What follows is one T cell receptor (beta chain) and its context. No antigen is known for it. Nucleic acids came from premalignant or tumor cells enriched by macro-dissection. This record belongs to a study of immune evolution from preneoplasia to lung adenocarcinoma. Study outcomes and limitations: KRAS-mutant nodules had the highest T cell clonality. From normal lung to invasive adenocarcinoma, top clone frequencies appeared to decrease.

The assay was immunoSEQ multiplex PCR, and TCRdb's table has in-frame clones only and misses some. The profile covers more than 4,000 clones, with approximately 80% appearing a single time and about 6.8% taken by the ten largest. Germline loops: CDR1 SGHTA, CDR2 FQGNSA. Deletions cut 0 bases from V and 8 bases from J, with 7 bases between. The CDR3 loop spans 12 amino acids. The source material was FFPE minimally invasive lung adenocarcinoma tissue. The chain recombines TRBV7-2 with TRBJ2-5; no clear D gene. The receptor was isolated from a person aged 50 to 70 with lung adenocarcinoma. CDR3 DNA: TGTGCCAGCAGCTTAGCTCTGGGTACCCAGTACTTC. The encoded protein is CASSLALGTQYF.